The clone carrying this T cell receptor (beta chain) was recorded a few times. This specimen comes from a study of blood T cell repertoires in COVID-19. V was clipped by 6 bases and J by 0 bases, with 22 bases between them. Germline lookup yields CDR1 SNHLY and CDR2 FYNNEI. The CDR3 has 18 amino acids. Profiling relied on immunoSEQ multiplex PCR, and the TCRdb table lists in-frame clones only, not all of them. The sample consists of a few hundred thousand clones, around 82% of them appearing once. The receptor was derived from a human donor in a cohort sampled during active COVID-19. This rearrangement joins TRBV2 to TRBJ2-3, with a tentative D call TRBD2 (6 bases). The sequencing sample was made of peripheral blood. CDR3 loop: CASSQTSVGFTSTDTQYF. The CDR3, as DNA: TGTGCCAGCAGCCAGACTAGTGTGGGATTCACTAGCACAGATACGCAGTATTTT.